This T cell receptor beta chain was identified during a study of Graves' ophthalmopathy and Graves' hyperthyroidism. Overall study: Upon initial diagnosis and before any treatment, peripheral blood was collected. General study findings and limits: The model forecast ophthalmopathy progression, reaching 60% to 71% sensitivity and around 72% specificity. Between ophthalmopathy and stable hyperthyroidism, a 13-signature model drew a separation with 85% to 90% sensitivity and approximately 79% specificity.

For this clonotype: Its target is not known.

TCR beta CDR3 amplification used RNA transcripts. RT-PCR in the first round used HTBI primers; a second-round multiplex PCR followed. TCRdb processed the multiplex PCR reads anew with MiXCR; each CDR3 protein has one entry. This table has hundreds of thousands of distinct CDR3 sequences, over 13% appearing once. Germline values: CDR1 SQVTM, CDR2 ANQGSEA. This CDR3 is 12 amino acids long. V shed 4 bases and J shed 8 bases, with 12 bases lying between them. V and J are TRBV29-1 and TRBJ2-4, with D perhaps given as TRBD1 or TRBD2 (5 bases each). The TCR originated in a woman under 40 with Graves' ophthalmopathy. The sequenced sample was blood. The CDR3 is CSVVVVGDIQYF. The CDR3 bases are TGCAGCGTTGTTGTGGTGGGGGACATTCAGTACTTC.